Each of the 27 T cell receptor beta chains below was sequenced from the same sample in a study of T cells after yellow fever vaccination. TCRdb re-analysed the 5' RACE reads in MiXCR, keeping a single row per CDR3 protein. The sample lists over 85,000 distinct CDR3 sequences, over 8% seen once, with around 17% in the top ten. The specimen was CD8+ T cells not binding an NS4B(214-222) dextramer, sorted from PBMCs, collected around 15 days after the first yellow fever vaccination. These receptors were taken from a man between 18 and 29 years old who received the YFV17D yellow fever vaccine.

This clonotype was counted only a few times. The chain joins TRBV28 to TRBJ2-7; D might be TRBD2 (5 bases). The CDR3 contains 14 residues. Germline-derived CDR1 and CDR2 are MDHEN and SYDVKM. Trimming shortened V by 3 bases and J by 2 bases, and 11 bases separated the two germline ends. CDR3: CASSLVPRAYEQYV. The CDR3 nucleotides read TGTGCCAGCAGTTTGGTCCCGAGGGCCTACGAGCAGTACGTC.

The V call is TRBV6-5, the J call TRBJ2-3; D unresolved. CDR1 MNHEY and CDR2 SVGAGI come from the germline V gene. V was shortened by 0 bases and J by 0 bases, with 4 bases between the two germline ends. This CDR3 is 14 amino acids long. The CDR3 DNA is TGTGCCAGCAGTTACTCGATGAGCACAGATACGCAGTATTTT. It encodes CASSYSMSTDTQYF.

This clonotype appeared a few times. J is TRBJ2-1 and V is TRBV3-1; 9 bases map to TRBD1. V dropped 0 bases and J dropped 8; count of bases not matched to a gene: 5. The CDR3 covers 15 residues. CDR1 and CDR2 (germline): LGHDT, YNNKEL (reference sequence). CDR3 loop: CASSQEGTGSHEQFF. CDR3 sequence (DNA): TGTGCCAGCAGCCAAGAGGGGACAGGGAGCCATGAGCAGTTCTTC.

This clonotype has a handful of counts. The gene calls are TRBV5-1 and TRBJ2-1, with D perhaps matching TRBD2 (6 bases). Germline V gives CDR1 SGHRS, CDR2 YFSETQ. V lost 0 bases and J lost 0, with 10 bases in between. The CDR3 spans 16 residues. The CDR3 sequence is CASSLGDWRSYNEQFF. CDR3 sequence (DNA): TGCGCCAGCAGCTTGGGGGACTGGCGCTCCTACAATGAGCAGTTCTTC.

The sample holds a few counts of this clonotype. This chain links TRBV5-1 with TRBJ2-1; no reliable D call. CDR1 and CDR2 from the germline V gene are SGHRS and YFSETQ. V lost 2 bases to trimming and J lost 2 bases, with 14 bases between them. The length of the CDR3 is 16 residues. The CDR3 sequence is CASSLWVKSTYNEQFF. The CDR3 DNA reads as TGCGCCAGCAGCTTATGGGTCAAATCAACCTACAATGAGCAGTTCTTC.

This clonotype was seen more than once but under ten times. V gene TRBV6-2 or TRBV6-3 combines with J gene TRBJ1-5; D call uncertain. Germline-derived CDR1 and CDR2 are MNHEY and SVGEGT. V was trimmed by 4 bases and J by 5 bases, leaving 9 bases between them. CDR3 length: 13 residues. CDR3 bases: TGTGCCAGCAGTTTATGGGTTGATCAGCCCCAGCATTTT. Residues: CASSLWVDQPQHF.

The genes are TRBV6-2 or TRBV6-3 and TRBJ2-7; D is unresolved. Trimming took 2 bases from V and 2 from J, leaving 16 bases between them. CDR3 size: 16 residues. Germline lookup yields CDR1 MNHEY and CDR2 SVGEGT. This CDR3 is CASSYAAALVAYEQYF. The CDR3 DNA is TGTGCCAGCAGTTACGCTGCGGCTTTAGTAGCCTACGAGCAGTACTTC.

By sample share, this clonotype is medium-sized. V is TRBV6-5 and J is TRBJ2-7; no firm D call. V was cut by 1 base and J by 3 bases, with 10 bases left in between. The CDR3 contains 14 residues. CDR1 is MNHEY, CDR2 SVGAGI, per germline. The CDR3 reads CASSYYPRFYEQYF. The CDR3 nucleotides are TGTGCCAGCAGTTACTACCCACGCTTCTACGAGCAGTACTTC.

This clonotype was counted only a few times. This CDR3 is CASSLGGSPLHF. CDR3 in DNA: TGTGCCAGCAGCCTCGGGGGGTCACCCCTCCACTTT. V gene TRBV6-5 combines with J gene TRBJ1-6; possibly TRBD1 for D (5 bases). V was clipped by 6 bases and J by 10 bases, with 10 bases between them. This CDR3 comprises 12 residues. Germline values: CDR1 MNHEY, CDR2 SVGAGI.

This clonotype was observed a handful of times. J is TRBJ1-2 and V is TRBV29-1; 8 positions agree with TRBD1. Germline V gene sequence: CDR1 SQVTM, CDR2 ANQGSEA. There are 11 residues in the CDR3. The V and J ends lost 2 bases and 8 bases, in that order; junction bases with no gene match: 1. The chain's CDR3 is CSVETGGGYTF. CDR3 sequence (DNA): TGCAGCGTTGAAACAGGGGGAGGCTACACCTTC.

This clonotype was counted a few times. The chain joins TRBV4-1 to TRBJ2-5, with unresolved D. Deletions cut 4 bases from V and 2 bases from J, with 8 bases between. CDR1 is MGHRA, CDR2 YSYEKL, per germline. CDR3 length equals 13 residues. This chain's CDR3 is CASSRLLQETQYF. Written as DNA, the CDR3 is TGCGCCAGCAGCCGGCTCTTACAAGAGACCCAGTACTTC.

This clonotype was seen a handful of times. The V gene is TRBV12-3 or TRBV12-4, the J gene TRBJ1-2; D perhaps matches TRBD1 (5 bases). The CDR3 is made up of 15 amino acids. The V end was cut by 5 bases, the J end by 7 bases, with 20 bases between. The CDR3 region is CASSLSQGYEGGYTF. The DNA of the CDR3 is TGTGCCAGCAGTCTATCGCAGGGTTACGAGGGTGGCTACACCTTC.

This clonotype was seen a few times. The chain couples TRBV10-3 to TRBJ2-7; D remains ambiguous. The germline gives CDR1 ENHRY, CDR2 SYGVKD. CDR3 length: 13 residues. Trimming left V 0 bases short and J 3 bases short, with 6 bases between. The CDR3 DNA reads TGTGCCATCAGTGAGTCGGATGGCTACGAGCAGTACTTC. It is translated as CAISESDGYEQYF.

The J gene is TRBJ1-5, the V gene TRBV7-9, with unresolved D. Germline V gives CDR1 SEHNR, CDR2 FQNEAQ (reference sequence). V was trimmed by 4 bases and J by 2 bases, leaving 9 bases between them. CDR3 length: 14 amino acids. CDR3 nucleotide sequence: TGTGCCAGCAGCTCCCAGGTGGGCAATCAGCCCCAGCATTTT. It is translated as CASSSQVGNQPQHF.

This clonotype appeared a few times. The CDR3 nucleotides read TGTGCCAGCAGCCCCACGGGAGGGAGGAATCAGCCCCAGCATTTT. Its protein is CASSPTGGRNQPQHF. The rearrangement uses TRBV7-8 and TRBJ1-5; D gene uncertain. There are 15 residues in the CDR3. V was cut by 5 bases and J by 4 bases, with 15 bases left in between. CDR1 is SGHVS, CDR2 FQNEAQ, per germline.

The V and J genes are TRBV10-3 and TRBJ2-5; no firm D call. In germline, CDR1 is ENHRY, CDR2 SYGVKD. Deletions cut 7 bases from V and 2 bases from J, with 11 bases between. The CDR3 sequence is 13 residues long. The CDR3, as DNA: TGTGCCATCAAGCCCTCCTGGCAAGAGACCCAGTACTTC. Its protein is CAIKPSWQETQYF.

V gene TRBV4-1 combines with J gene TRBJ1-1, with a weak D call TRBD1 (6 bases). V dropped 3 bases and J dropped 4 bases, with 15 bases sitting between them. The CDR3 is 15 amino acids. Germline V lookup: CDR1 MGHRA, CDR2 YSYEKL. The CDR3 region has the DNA TGCGCCAGCAGCCACCCACAGGGCGACAGCACTGAAGCTTTCTTT. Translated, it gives CASSHPQGDSTEAFF.

The CDR3 sequence: CASSPGLASQETQYF. Here the CDR3 DNA reads TGTGCCAGCAGCCCGGGACTAGCTTCCCAAGAGACCCAGTACTTC. The chain joins TRBV12-3 or TRBV12-4 to TRBJ2-5; 9 bases are shared with TRBD2. The V gene end was trimmed by 6 bases and the J gene end by 1 base; junction bases not matched to a gene: 6. CDR3 length equals 15 residues.

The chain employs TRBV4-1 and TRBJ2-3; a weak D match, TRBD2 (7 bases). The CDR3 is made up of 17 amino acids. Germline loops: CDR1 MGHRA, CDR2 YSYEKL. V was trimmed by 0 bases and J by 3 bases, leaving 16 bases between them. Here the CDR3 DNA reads TGCGCCAGCAGCCAAGATCCCCCGGGGGGCAGGACAGATACGCAGTATTTT. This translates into CASSQDPPGGRTDTQYF.

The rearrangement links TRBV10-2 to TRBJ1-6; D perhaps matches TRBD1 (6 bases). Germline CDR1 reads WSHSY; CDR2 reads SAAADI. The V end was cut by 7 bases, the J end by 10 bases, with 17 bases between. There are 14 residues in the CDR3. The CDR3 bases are TGCGCCAGCATAGGGGGTTCCGTAATCTCACCCCTCCACTTT. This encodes CASIGGSVISPLHF.

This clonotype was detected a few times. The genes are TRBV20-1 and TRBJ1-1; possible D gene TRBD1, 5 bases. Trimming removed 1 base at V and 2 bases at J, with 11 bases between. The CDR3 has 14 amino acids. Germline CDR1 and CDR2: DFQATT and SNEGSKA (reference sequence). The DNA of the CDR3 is TGCAGTGCTAGAGTGGTGGGGGTTAACACTGAAGCTTTCTTT. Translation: CSARVVGVNTEAFF.

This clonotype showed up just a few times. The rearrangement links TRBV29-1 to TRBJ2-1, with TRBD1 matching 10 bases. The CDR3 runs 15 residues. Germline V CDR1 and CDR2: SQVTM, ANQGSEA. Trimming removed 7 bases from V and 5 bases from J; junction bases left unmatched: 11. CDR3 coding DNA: TGCAGCGCCATAGAGTGGGACAGGGGACACAATGAGCAGTTCTTC. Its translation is CSAIEWDRGHNEQFF.

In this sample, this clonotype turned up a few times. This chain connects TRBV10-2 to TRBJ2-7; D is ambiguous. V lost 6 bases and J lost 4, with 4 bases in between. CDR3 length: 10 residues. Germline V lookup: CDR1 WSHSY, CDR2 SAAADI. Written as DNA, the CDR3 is TGCGCCAGCAGGGCATACGAGCAGTACTTC. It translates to CASRAYEQYF.

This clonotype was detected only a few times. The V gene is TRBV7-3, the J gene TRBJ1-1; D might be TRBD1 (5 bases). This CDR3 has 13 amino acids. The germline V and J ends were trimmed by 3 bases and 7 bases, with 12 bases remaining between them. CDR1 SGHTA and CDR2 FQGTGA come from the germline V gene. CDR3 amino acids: CASSFGTEVEAFF. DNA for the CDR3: TGTGCCAGCAGCTTCGGGACTGAGGTTGAAGCTTTCTTT.

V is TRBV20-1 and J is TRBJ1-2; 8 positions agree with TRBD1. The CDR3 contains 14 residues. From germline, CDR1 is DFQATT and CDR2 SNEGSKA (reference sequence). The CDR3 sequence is CRFLRTGTEDGYTF. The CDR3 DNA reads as TGCAGATTCCTCAGGACAGGGACTGAGGATGGCTACACCTTC.

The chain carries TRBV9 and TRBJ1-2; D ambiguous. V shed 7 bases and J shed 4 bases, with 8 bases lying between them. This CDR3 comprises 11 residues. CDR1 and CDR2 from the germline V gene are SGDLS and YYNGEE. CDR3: CASGPLYGYTF. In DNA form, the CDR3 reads TGTGCCAGCGGGCCTCTCTATGGCTACACCTTC.

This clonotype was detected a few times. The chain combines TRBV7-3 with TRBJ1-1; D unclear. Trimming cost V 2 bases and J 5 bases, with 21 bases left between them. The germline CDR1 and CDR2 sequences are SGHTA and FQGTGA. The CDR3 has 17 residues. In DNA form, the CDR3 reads TGTGCCAGCAGCTTAGGGGTGTCAGGTCCTGGAGGGACTGAAGCTTTCTTT. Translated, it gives CASSLGVSGPGGTEAFF.